Following are 23 T cell receptor beta chains from one sample sequenced in a study of blood T cell repertoires in COVID-19 (dated by TCRdb to 2018 to 2021). Libraries came from the immunoSEQ multiplex PCR assay. TCRdb's version of the immuneACCESS table is confined to in-frame rearrangements and falls short of the full clone set. An unresolved V gene accounts for under half of the shortfall where checked; the remainder is of unknown origin. For this sample the table gives about 200,000 clones, of which just under 85% were detected only once. The biggest ten clones account for less than 6.5% of the sample. Input material: peripheral blood. These receptors came from a woman in her seventies with active or convalescent COVID-19.

This chain uses TRBV6-5 with TRBJ1-5; 8 nucleotides line up with TRBD1. The V gene end was trimmed by 4 bases and the J gene end by 1 base; junction bases not matched to a gene: 6. The CDR3 extends over 16 amino acids. Germline CDR1 and CDR2: MNHEY and SVGAGI. The CDR3 DNA follows: TGTGCCAGCAGTTCACGGACAGGGTGGAGCAATCAGCCCCAGCATTTT. This sequence encodes CASSSRTGWSNQPQHF.

The chain employs TRBV5-1 and TRBJ1-4; D is perhaps TRBD1 (6 bases). Between the trimmed V and J ends, which lost 4 bases and 7 bases, there was a span of 11 bases. The germline CDR1 and CDR2 sequences are SGHRS and YFSETQ. The CDR3 totals 13 residues. The CDR3 region has the DNA TGCGCCAGCAGCCTAACAGGGAGTGAAAAACTGTTTTTT. It encodes CASSLTGSEKLFF.

This clone showed up just once. The V call is TRBV7-9, the J call TRBJ1-2; the D is unclear. This CDR3 is 13 amino acids long. Germline values: CDR1 SEHNR, CDR2 FQNEAQ (reference sequence). Trimming took 3 bases from V and 2 from J, leaving 7 bases between them. In nucleotides, the CDR3 is TGTGCCAGCAGCTTGGGCAGAAACTATGGCTACACCTTC. This translates into CASSLGRNYGYTF.

The genes are TRBV20-1 and TRBJ2-7; 7 bases are shared with TRBD2. CDR1 DFQATT and CDR2 SNEGSKA come from the germline V gene (reference sequence). J gave up 0 bases and V 3 bases, and 11 bases lay outside the gene matches. CDR3 length: 16 residues. The CDR3 DNA follows: TGCAGTGCTAGTCGCCTAGCGGAAGCAATCTCCTACGAGCAGTACTTC. This gives the protein CSASRLAEAISYEQYF.

The rearrangement links TRBV28 to TRBJ2-6, with a tentative D call TRBD2 (7 bases). The CDR3 is 16 residues long. V was pared by 6 bases and J by 0 bases, with 12 bases between. Germline assignment: CDR1 MDHEN and CDR2 SYDVKM. The CDR3 coding sequence is TGTGCCAGCAGCTGGGGGGGGCTCTCTGGGGCCAACGTCCTGACTTTC. It yields the protein CASSWGGLSGANVLTF.

The rearrangement uses TRBV28 and TRBJ1-4; a possible D gene is TRBD1 (5 bases). With 8 bases removed from V and 4 bases from J, the gap between germline ends came to 17 bases. Germline V gene sequence: CDR1 MDHEN, CDR2 SYDVKM. CDR3 size: 15 residues. DNA of the CDR3: TGTGCCAGCGGGGCGGGAGCGGGGAATAATGAAAAACTGTTTTTT. This gives the protein CASGAGAGNNEKLFF.

The gene calls are TRBV19 and TRBJ1-5; the D gene is possibly TRBD1 (5 bases). Trimming left V 9 bases short and J 0 bases short, with 12 bases between. Germline CDR1 is LNHDA and CDR2 is SQIVND (reference sequence). This CDR3 comprises 14 residues. In DNA, the CDR3 is TGTGCCAGCAGACAGTCTACTAGCAATCAGCCCCAGCATTTT. Amino acids: CASRQSTSNQPQHF.

The chain joins TRBV7-2 to TRBJ2-1, with 7 bases matching TRBD2. J gave up 0 bases and V 3 bases, and 8 bases lay outside the gene matches. Germline loops: CDR1 SGHTA, CDR2 FQGNSA. The CDR3 has 17 residues. CDR3 amino acids: CASSLRRTRSSYNEQFF. CDR3 coding DNA: TGTGCCAGCAGCTTGCGGCGGACTAGGAGCTCCTACAATGAGCAGTTCTTC. Based on the CDR3 plus reference TRBV7-2 and TRBJ2-1, the full variable domain is GAGVSQSPSNKVTEKGKDVELRCDPISGHTALYWYRQSLGQGLEFLIYFQGNSAPDKSGLPSDRFSAERTGGSVSTLTIQRTQQEDSAVYLCASSLRRTRSSYNEQFFGPGTRLTVL.

This clone was detected once. J is TRBJ2-7 and V is TRBV6-2 or TRBV6-3, with D hard to call. The CDR3 contains 13 residues. Germline V gene data show CDR1 as MNHEY and CDR2 as SVGEGT. V was shortened by 7 bases and J by 3 bases, with 13 bases between the two germline ends. The CDR3 sequence: CASTPSSFYEQYF. CDR3 DNA: TGTGCCAGCACCCCCTCGAGCTTCTACGAGCAGTACTTC.

The chain joins TRBV12-5 to TRBJ2-7, with TRBD1 matching over 9 bases. This CDR3 spans 14 amino acids. V lost 4 bases, J lost 3 bases, and 4 bases stayed unmatched. Germline CDR1 reads LGHNT; CDR2 reads FRNRAP. CDR3 sequence reads: CASGSGQGNYEQYF. The DNA for the CDR3 is TGTGCTAGTGGTTCCGGACAGGGGAACTACGAGCAGTACTTC.

The chain uses TRBV7-2 and TRBJ2-5; 12 bases are shared with TRBD2. The CDR3 is made up of 15 amino acids. From germline, CDR1 is SGHTA and CDR2 FQGNSA. Germline trimming cut 2 bases from V and 5 bases from J; bases unmatched to any gene: 3. The CDR3 reads CASSLLAGGMETQYF. In DNA form, the CDR3 reads TGTGCCAGCAGCTTACTAGCGGGAGGGATGGAGACCCAGTACTTC.

This clone occurred a few times. The V call is TRBV3-1 (or the pseudogene TRBV3-2), the J call TRBJ2-1; 7 bases agree with TRBD2. The CDR3 spans 16 residues. The V gene's germline CDR1 is LGHDT and CDR2 YNNKEL (reference sequence). V dropped 2 bases and J dropped 4; count of bases not matched to a gene: 8. This CDR3 reads CASSQTWRENYNEQFF. The CDR3 bases are TGTGCCAGCAGCCAAACCTGGCGGGAGAATTACAATGAGCAGTTCTTC.

V is TRBV6-1 and J is TRBJ2-1; the match to TRBD2 covers 7 bases. This CDR3 has 14 amino acids. With 2 bases clipped from V and 10 bases from J, the junction kept 8 bases outside the gene matches. Germline-derived CDR1 and CDR2 are MNHNS and SASEGT. CDR3 bases: TGTGCCAGCAGTGAAATAGGTGGGAGGGGAGAGCAGTTCTTC. Its translation: CASSEIGGRGEQFF.

The chain uses TRBV19 and TRBJ1-1; TRBD1 might be the D (5 bases). Germline values: CDR1 LNHDA, CDR2 SQIVND (reference sequence). V was clipped by 5 bases and J by 4 bases, with 14 bases between them. CDR3 length: 14 residues. In DNA form, the CDR3 reads TGTGCCAGTAGTCCCGGGGGGGGGTTCACTGAAGCTTTCTTT. Translated: CASSPGGGFTEAFF.

This CDR3 is CASSTQAGSYNEQFF. CDR3 nucleotides: TGTGCCAGCAGCACCCAAGCGGGGTCCTACAATGAGCAGTTCTTC. The chain uses TRBV3-1 (or the pseudogene TRBV3-2) and TRBJ2-1, with 7 bases fitting TRBD2. The CDR3 has 15 amino acids. The V gene's germline CDR1 is LGHDT and CDR2 YNNKEL (reference sequence). Trimming cost V 5 bases and J 1 base; bases outside gene matches: 5.

This chain joins TRBV25-1 and TRBJ1-6, with a tentative D call TRBD1 (6 bases). Trimming stripped 8 bases from V and 10 bases from J, with 21 bases between. Looked up from germline, CDR1 is MGHDK and CDR2 is SYGVNS. The CDR3 is 15 amino acids. CDR3 sequence reads: CASGPQGLTGSPLHF. DNA for the CDR3: TGTGCCAGCGGACCCCAGGGCTTGACAGGATCACCCCTCCACTTT.

The V and J genes are TRBV2 and TRBJ1-5; the match to TRBD1 covers 7 bases. After removal of 4 bases from V and 1 base from J, the junction contained 10 bases not matched to a gene. Germline lookup yields CDR1 SNHLY and CDR2 FYNNEI. The CDR3 extends over 17 amino acids. The CDR3 nucleotides read TGTGCCAGCAGTGTCCGACAGGGATCAAGAAGCAATCAGCCCCAGCATTTT. It codes for CASSVRQGSRSNQPQHF.

The chain recombines TRBV27 with TRBJ1-4, with D tentatively TRBD1 (5 bases). This CDR3 has 13 residues. V lost 8 bases to trimming and J lost 1 base, with 8 bases between them. CDR1 is MNHEY and CDR2 is SMNVEV in the germline V gene (reference sequence). CDR3 sequence reads: CASQGGTNEKLFF. CDR3 in DNA: TGTGCCAGCCAGGGAGGAACTAATGAAAAACTGTTTTTT.

The chain couples TRBV5-4 to TRBJ2-1; 8 bases map to TRBD2. After removal of 0 bases from V and 10 bases from J, the junction contained 9 bases not matched to a gene. Germline assignment: CDR1 SGHNT and CDR2 YYREEE (reference sequence). There are 15 residues in the CDR3. Here the CDR3 reads CASSLGTGGVREQFF. For the CDR3, the DNA is TGTGCCAGCAGCTTGGGGACGGGAGGGGTTCGGGAGCAGTTCTTC.

There are a few counts of this clone. This rearrangement joins TRBV11-3 to TRBJ2-1; D perhaps matches TRBD2 (6 bases). Per germline, CDR1 SGHNT and CDR2 YENEEA. The length of the CDR3 is 12 residues. Trimming took 2 bases from V and 9 from J, leaving 8 bases between them. The CDR3 region has the DNA TGTGCCAGCAGCTTACTCGGGAGTGAGCAGTTCTTC. It is translated as CASSLLGSEQFF. Filled out from reference TRBV11-3 and TRBJ2-1, the complete variable domain reads EAGVVQSPRYKIIEKKQPVAFWCNPISGHNTLYWYLQNLGQGPELLIRYENEEAVDDSQLPKDRFSAERLKGVDSTLKIQPAELGDSAVYLCASSLLGSEQFFGPGTRLTVL.

V usage is TRBV5-1 and J usage is TRBJ1-2, with 8 bases lining up with TRBD1. CDR3 length equals 15 residues. Germline CDR1 is SGHRS and CDR2 is YFSETQ. After removal of 3 bases from V and 4 bases from J, the junction contained 8 bases not matched to a gene. This chain's CDR3 is CASSWTGTGGYGYTF. The CDR3 DNA reads as TGCGCCAGCAGCTGGACCGGGACAGGCGGCTATGGCTACACCTTC. Full variable domain (outside the CDR3, taken from reference TRBV5-1 and TRBJ1-2): KAGVTQTPRYLIKTRGQQVTLSCSPISGHRSVSWYQQTPGQGLQFLFEYFSETQRNKGNFPGRFSGRQFSNSRSEMNVSTLELGDSALYLCASSWTGTGGYGYTFGSGTRLTVV.

This chain uses TRBV9 with TRBJ2-1; 9 nucleotides align to TRBD2. The CDR3 is 15 amino acids. The V gene end was trimmed by 4 bases and the J gene end by 1 base; junction bases not matched to a gene: 3. Germline values: CDR1 SGDLS, CDR2 YYNGEE. The CDR3 here is CASSQTSGSYNEQFF. The CDR3 DNA reads TGTGCCAGCAGCCAGACTAGCGGTTCCTACAATGAGCAGTTCTTC.

This rearrangement joins TRBV7-9 to TRBJ1-6, with D tentatively TRBD1 (6 bases). Trimming cost V 6 bases and J 8 bases, with 11 bases left between them. The CDR3 contains 13 residues. Germline V gene sequence: CDR1 SEHNR, CDR2 FQNEAQ (reference sequence). The CDR3 reads CASRGTQYSPLHF. The CDR3 DNA sequence: TGTGCCAGCAGGGGGACACAGTATTCACCCCTCCACTTT.